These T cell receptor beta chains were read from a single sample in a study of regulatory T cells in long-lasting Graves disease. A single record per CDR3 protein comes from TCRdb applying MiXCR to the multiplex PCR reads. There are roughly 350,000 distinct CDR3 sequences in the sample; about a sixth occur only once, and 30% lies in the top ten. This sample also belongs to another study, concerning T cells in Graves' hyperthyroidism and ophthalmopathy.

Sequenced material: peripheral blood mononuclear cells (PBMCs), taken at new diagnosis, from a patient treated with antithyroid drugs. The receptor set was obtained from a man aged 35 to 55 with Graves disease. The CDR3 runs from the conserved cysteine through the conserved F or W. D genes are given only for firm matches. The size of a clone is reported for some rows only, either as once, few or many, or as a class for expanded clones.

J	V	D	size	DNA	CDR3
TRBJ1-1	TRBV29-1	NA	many	TGCAGCGTTGAGGGGAGCCAGGGGTATAGTACTGAAGCTTTCTTT	CSVEGSQGYSTEAFF
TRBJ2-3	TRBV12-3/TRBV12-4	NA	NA	TGTGCCAGCAGTTTAAGCGGTGGATTCACAGATACGCAGTATTTT	CASSLSGGFTDTQYF
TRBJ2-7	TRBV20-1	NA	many	TGCAGTGCCTACGGTGGGGGTACTAACTCCTACGAGCAGTACTTC	CSAYGGGTNSYEQYF
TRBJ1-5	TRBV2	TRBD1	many	TGTGCCAGCAGTGTGGACAGGATTCAGCCCCAGCATTTT	CASSVDRIQPQHF
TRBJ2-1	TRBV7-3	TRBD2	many	TGTGCCAGCAGCGCTAGCGGGGGGGCTGGGAGTGAGCAGTCCTTC	CASSASGGAGSEQSF
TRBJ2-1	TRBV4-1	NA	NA	TGCGCCAGCAGCCTCCTAGTGGCTGTGGATGAGCAGTTCTTC	CASSLLVAVDEQFF
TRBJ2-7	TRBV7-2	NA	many	TGTGCCAGCAGCTTAATGAACAGGGCCTACGAGCAGTACTTC	CASSLMNRAYEQYF
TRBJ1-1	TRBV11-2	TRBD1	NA	TGTGCCAGCAGCTACTCCGGGACAGTGTACACTGAAGCTTTCTTT	CASSYSGTVYTEAFF
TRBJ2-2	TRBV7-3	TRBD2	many	TGTGCCAGCAGCTTAACTCTAGCGGGGGTGAACGGGGAGCTGTTTTTT	CASSLTLAGVNGELFF
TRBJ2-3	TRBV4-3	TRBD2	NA	TGCGCCAGCAGCCAAGGGGCGATACTAGCGGGGTTTCAAGATACGCAGTATTTT	CASSQGAILAGFQDTQYF
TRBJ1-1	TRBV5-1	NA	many	TGCGCCAGCAGCTTGAACAGGCCGGAAGATGAAGCTTTCTTT	CASSLNRPEDEAFF
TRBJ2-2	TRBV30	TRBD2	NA	TGTGCCTGGAGTAGAGGACGCGGGGGGAAGACCGGGGAGCTGTTTTTT	CAWSRGRGGKTGELFF
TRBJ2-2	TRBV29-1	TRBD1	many	TGCAGCGTTGCCAGAGGCCAGGGGGACACCGGGGAGCTGTTTTTT	CSVARGQGDTGELFF
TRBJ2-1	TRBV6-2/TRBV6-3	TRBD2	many	TGTGCCAGCGGGACCAAGCGGGGAGGAGACAATGAGCAGTTCTTC	CASGTKRGGDNEQFF
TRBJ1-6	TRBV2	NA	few	TGTGCCAGCACCCCGGACAGTTTGCCCTATAATTCACCCCTCCACTTT	CASTPDSLPYNSPLHF
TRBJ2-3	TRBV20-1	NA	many	TGCAGTGCTAGACCTTCGGCAGATACGCAGTATTTT	CSARPSADTQYF
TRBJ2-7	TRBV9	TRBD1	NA	TGTGCCAGCAGCCCACCCGGGACAGGGCGTGAGCAGTACTTC	CASSPPGTGREQYF
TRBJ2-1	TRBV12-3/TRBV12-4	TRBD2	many	TGTGCCAGCAGTTCAGGGACTAGTAGTTTCTACAATGAGCAGTTCTTC	CASSSGTSSFYNEQFF
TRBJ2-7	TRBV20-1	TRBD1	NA	TGCAGTGGGGGGGACAGGGATTACGAGCAGTACTTC	CSGGDRDYEQYF
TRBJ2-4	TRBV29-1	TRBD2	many	TGCAGCGCCTTACTAGCGGGGGGGAACATTCAGTACTTC	CSALLAGGNIQYF
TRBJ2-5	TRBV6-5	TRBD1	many	TGTGCCAGCAGTTCCGGCACCGGGACAGGGGGTCAAGAGACCCAGTACTTC	CASSSGTGTGGQETQYF
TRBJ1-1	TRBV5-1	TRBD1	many	TGCGCCAGCAGCTCAGAACCCCCGGACAGGGCAGCTTTCTTT	CASSSEPPDRAAFF
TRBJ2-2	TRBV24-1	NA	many	TGTGCCACCAGTGATCCGGGAACAGGGAACACCGGGGAGCTGTTTTTT	CATSDPGTGNTGELFF
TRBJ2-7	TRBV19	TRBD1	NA	TGTGCCAGTAGGAAGGGACAGGGAATATACTACGAGCAGTACTTC	CASRKGQGIYYEQYF
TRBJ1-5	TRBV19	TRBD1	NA	TGTGCCAGTCAGACAGGGGGCGGGTATCAGCCCCAGCATTTT	CASQTGGGYQPQHF
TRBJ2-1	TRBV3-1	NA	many	TGTGCCAGCAGCCCTACGAGGGGGCGGGGGGCGAATGAGCAGTTCTTC	CASSPTRGRGANEQFF
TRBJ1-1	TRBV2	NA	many	TGTGCCAGCAGTGAAAACGGGGCAAAAGCTTTCTTT	CASSENGAKAFF
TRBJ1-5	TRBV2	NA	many	TGTGCCAGCAGTGCTGGATTTAGCAATCAGCCCCAGCATTTT	CASSAGFSNQPQHF
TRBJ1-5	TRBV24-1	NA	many	TGTGCCACCAGTGACACGACGGGGGATCAGCCCCAGCATTTT	CATSDTTGDQPQHF
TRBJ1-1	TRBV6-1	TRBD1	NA	TGTGCCAGCAGCCACGGACAGGGGGCAAGGTTGACGACTGAAGCTTTCTTT	CASSHGQGARLTTEAFF
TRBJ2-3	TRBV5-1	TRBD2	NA	TGCGCCAGCAGCTTGGCCGGGACTCGAAGGTTGGCTAGCGGGGGGAATACGCAGTATTTT	CASSLAGTRRLASGGNTQYF
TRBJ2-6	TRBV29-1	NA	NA	TGCAGCGTTGAAGAAGCCGCTTCTGGGGCCAACGTCCTGACTTTC	CSVEEAASGANVLTF
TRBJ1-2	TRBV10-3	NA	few	TGTGCCATCAGTGAGTCAAGCCAATTGAACTATGGCTACACCTTC	CAISESSQLNYGYTF
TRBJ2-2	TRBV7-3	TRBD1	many	TGTGCCAGCAGCTTCAACAGGGGCAGAACCGGGGAGCTGTTTTTT	CASSFNRGRTGELFF
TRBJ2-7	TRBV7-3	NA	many	TGTGCCAGCAGCTTAAGTCTCCTGGGCAACTTC	CASSLSLLGNF
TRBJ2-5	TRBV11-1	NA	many	TGTGCCAGCAGCCAAGGAGGAGAGACCCAGTACTTC	CASSQGGETQYF
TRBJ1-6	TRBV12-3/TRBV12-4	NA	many	TGTGCCAGCAGTTTAGGGGCCGCAGCAAATTCACCCCTCCACTTT	CASSLGAAANSPLHF
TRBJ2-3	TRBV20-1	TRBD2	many	TGCAGTGCTGCCCATAGCGGGGGGGCAGATACGCAGTATTTT	CSAAHSGGADTQYF
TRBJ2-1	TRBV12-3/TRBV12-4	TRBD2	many	TGTGCCAGCAGTTTCGGGATAGCGGGGGGGCGAGACAATGAGCAGTTCTTC	CASSFGIAGGRDNEQFF
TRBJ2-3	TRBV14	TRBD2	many	TGTGCCAGCAGTCCCATCCGCGGGGGGGCCGCTACAGATACGCAGTATTTT	CASSPIRGGAATDTQYF
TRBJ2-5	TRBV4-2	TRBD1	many	TGTGCCAGCAGCCAAGACCTCGGACAGGGGGCCGAGACCCAGTACTTC	CASSQDLGQGAETQYF
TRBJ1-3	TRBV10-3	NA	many	TGTGCCGTTTTTGTCTCTGGAAACACCATATATTTT	CAVFVSGNTIYF